This T cell receptor beta chain was recorded in a study of STAT3 mutations in large granular lymphocyte leukemia. Study-level results: In T-cell large granular lymphocyte leukemia, about half of patients showed multiple immunodominant subclonotypes.

The method was immunoSEQ multiplex PCR; TCRdb's version includes in-frame clones alone and lacks a portion of them. The data show 7,800 or so clones, 90% to 95% seen once. Germline loops: CDR1 SGHNT, CDR2 YYREEE (reference sequence). This CDR3 comprises 14 residues. The germline V and J ends were trimmed by 9 bases and 4 bases, with 19 bases remaining between them. As to this clone: The antigen is not known.

The sequenced sample consisted of peripheral blood mononuclear cells. This TCR was recovered from a man aged 45-65 years with T-cell large granular lymphocyte leukemia. Some clones in this sample may be carry-over from other donors' samples. The V gene is TRBV5-4, the J gene TRBJ2-5; possibly TRBD1 for D (5 bases). This chain's CDR3 is CATNRGRSPETQYF. Here the CDR3 DNA reads TGTGCCACAAATAGGGGTAGGTCCCCAGAGACCCAGTACTTC.